The 6 T cell receptor beta chains given below trace back to one sample, sequenced in a study of patients and donors after allogeneic stem cell transplantation. TCRdb independently ran MiXCR on the RT-PCR reads; one entry per CDR3 protein. The sample contains about 57,000 distinct CDR3 sequences, about an eighth of which appear only once. The sample comprised blood, either unsorted or a sorted T cell fraction (not recorded which). These receptors were collected from a human donor who was either an allogeneic HSCT recipient or a stem cell or donor lymphocyte infusion donor (not recorded which). It is not recorded whose cells these are; they may come from a transplant donor.

This chain joins TRBV20-1 and TRBJ2-1; D unresolved. The germline gives CDR1 DFQATT, CDR2 SNEGSKA (reference sequence). The CDR3 is 10 residues long. V shed 5 bases and J shed 10 bases, with 9 bases lying between them. CDR3 coding DNA: TGCAGTGCTCTACGTACAGAGCAGTTCTTC. This encodes CSALRTEQFF.

V and J are TRBV20-1 and TRBJ2-7; 10 nucleotides match TRBD2. This CDR3 has 14 residues. Germline V gene lookup returns CDR1 DFQATT and CDR2 SNEGSKA (reference sequence). J was trimmed by 5 bases and V by 6 bases; bases with no gene match: 10. The CDR3 region is CSAKKLAGRDEQYF. CDR3 coding DNA: TGCAGTGCGAAGAAACTAGCGGGACGGGACGAGCAGTACTTC.

This clonotype was counted at least ten times. The CDR3 coding sequence is TGCGCCAGCAGCTGGGCTACCTCCTACGAGCAGTACTTC. Amino acid sequence: CASSWATSYEQYF. V is TRBV5-1 and J is TRBJ2-7; D is unclear. The germline V gene has CDR1 SGHRS and CDR2 YFSETQ. CDR3 length: 13 residues. V was shortened by 3 bases and J by 0 bases, with 7 bases between the two germline ends. The full variable domain, with the rest looked up from reference TRBV5-1 and TRBJ2-7, is KAGVTQTPRYLIKTRGQQVTLSCSPISGHRSVSWYQQTPGQGLQFLFEYFSETQRNKGNFPGRFSGRQFSNSRSEMNVSTLELGDSALYLCASSWATSYEQYFGPGTRLTVT.

In its sample, this clonotype was seen a few times. V gene TRBV12-3 or TRBV12-4 combines with J gene TRBJ1-1, with a weak D call TRBD1 (6 bases). V was shortened by 5 bases and J by 5 bases, with 15 bases between the two germline ends. This CDR3 is built from 14 residues. The DNA for the CDR3 is TGTGCCAGCAGTAGGGGGGGGCTCGGGACTGAAGCTTTCTTT. Its protein is CASSRGGLGTEAFF.

The chain uses TRBV29-1 and TRBJ1-1; 9 bases match TRBD1. V shed 7 bases, J shed 1 base, and the junction held 4 bases outside the gene matches. This CDR3 is built from 13 residues. Per the germline V gene, CDR1 is SQVTM and CDR2 is ANQGSEA. This CDR3 reads CSAGTGKNTEAFF. The DNA for the CDR3 is TGCAGCGCCGGGACAGGGAAGAACACTGAAGCTTTCTTT. The full variable domain, in which reference TRBV29-1 and TRBJ1-1 provide the parts outside the CDR3, is SAVISQKPSRDICQRGTSLTIQCQVDSQVTMMFWYRQQPGQSLTLIATANQGSEATYESGFVIDKFPISRPNLTFSTLTVSNMSPEDSSIYLCSAGTGKNTEAFFGQGTRLTVV.

Ten or more counts support this clonotype. V usage is TRBV5-1 and J usage is TRBJ1-2; 7 nucleotides agree with TRBD1. The CDR3 loop spans 17 amino acids. Germline lookup yields CDR1 SGHRS and CDR2 YFSETQ. The V gene end was trimmed by 0 bases and the J gene end by 3 bases; junction bases not matched to a gene: 11. The CDR3 nucleotides read TGCGCCAGCAGCTTGGGCCCGTCGAAGGGGGCCGACTATGGCTACACCTTC. Protein: CASSLGPSKGADYGYTF.